Listed below are T cell receptor beta chains from one sample, sequenced in a study of technical replicates of blood from several donors. Generated by immunoSEQ multiplex PCR, the TCRdb table keeps only in-frame clones and is missing some. Among 55,000 to 80,000 clones listed, around nine tenths were seen once. The sequencing input was PBMCs. The receptors come from a human donor in good health. Some clones in this sample may be carry-over from other donors' samples. The CDR3 runs from the conserved cysteine through the conserved F or W. Each record gives: CDR3 DNA, CDR3 protein, V gene, J gene, clone size, D gene. A D gene is named only where the DNA matches it firmly. Expanded clones are given a class, and other clones once, few, many or no size at all.

CDR3 DNA: TGTGCCAGCAGACCGACAGGGGTTAACAACGAGCAGTACTTC
CDR3 protein: CASRPTGVNNEQYF
V gene: TRBV6-6
J gene: TRBJ2-7
clone size: .
D gene: TRBD1

CDR3 DNA: TGCGCCAGCAGCCAAGAGGCTGGGCCCTACGAGCAGTACTTC
CDR3 protein: CASSQEAGPYEQYF
V gene: TRBV4-1
J gene: TRBJ2-7
clone size: .
D gene: .

CDR3 DNA: TGTGCCAGCAGCTTGGGGGGGGGCAGATCCAATGAAAAACTGTTTTTT
CDR3 protein: CASSLGGGRSNEKLFF
V gene: TRBV5-4
J gene: TRBJ1-4
clone size: .
D gene: .

CDR3 DNA: TGTGCCAGCAGAGACAGGGGTGGAAATCAGCCCCAGCATTTT
CDR3 protein: CASRDRGGNQPQHF
V gene: TRBV21-1
J gene: TRBJ1-5
clone size: .
D gene: .

CDR3 DNA: TGCGCCAGCAGCAAGGGACAGGGCTTATACGAGCAGTACTTC
CDR3 protein: CASSKGQGLYEQYF
V gene: TRBV5-1
J gene: TRBJ2-7
clone size: .
D gene: TRBD1

CDR3 DNA: TGTGCCAGCAGCGTTCGACTAGTCAGCTTCAATGAGCAGTTCTTC
CDR3 protein: CASSVRLVSFNEQFF
V gene: TRBV9
J gene: TRBJ2-1
clone size: .
D gene: .

CDR3 DNA: TGTGCCAGCAGCTTACCTGAGGGACAGCCAAACACCGGGGAGCTGTTTTTT
CDR3 protein: CASSLPEGQPNTGELFF
V gene: TRBV7-3
J gene: TRBJ2-2
clone size: .
D gene: TRBD1

CDR3 DNA: TGTGCCAGCAGCGCCGAACAGGGGGCTAGCACCGGGGAGCTGTTTTTT
CDR3 protein: CASSAEQGASTGELFF
V gene: TRBV21-1
J gene: TRBJ2-2
clone size: .
D gene: .

CDR3 DNA: TGTGCCAGCAGCCTACTTGAGGGGGCACCCCGGGGCTACACCTTC
CDR3 protein: CASSLLEGAPRGYTF
V gene: TRBV7-9
J gene: TRBJ1-2
clone size: once
D gene: TRBD1

CDR3 DNA: TGTGCCAGCAGCTTAGCGGGACCCTCCTACGAGCAGTACTTC
CDR3 protein: CASSLAGPSYEQYF
V gene: TRBV5-4
J gene: TRBJ2-7
clone size: .
D gene: TRBD2

CDR3 DNA: TGCGCCAGCAGCTTGGGCTCTAGCGGAATTGCTAGCACAGATACGCAGTATTTT
CDR3 protein: CASSLGSSGIASTDTQYF
V gene: TRBV5-1
J gene: TRBJ2-3
clone size: once
D gene: TRBD2

CDR3 DNA: TGTGCCAGCAGCCATTTTGGGGGGGCGAGGGAGACCCAGTACTTC
CDR3 protein: CASSHFGGARETQYF
V gene: TRBV7-9
J gene: TRBJ2-5
clone size: once
D gene: .

CDR3 DNA: TGTGCCAGCAGTGAGGACAGGGGTTTGACCGGGGAGCTGTTTTTT
CDR3 protein: CASSEDRGLTGELFF
V gene: TRBV2
J gene: TRBJ2-2
clone size: .
D gene: TRBD1

CDR3 DNA: TGTGCCACCAGCAGAGACAGGGGGAACACTGAAGCTTTCTTT
CDR3 protein: CATSRDRGNTEAFF
V gene: TRBV15
J gene: TRBJ1-1
clone size: .
D gene: .

CDR3 DNA: TGTGCCAGCAGCGCTCGACAGGGGGGGACTGAAGCTTTCTTT
CDR3 protein: CASSARQGGTEAFF
V gene: TRBV9
J gene: TRBJ1-1
clone size: .
D gene: TRBD1

CDR3 DNA: TGCGCCAGCAGCCATAGGACAGGGGGCGACGAGCAGTACTTC
CDR3 protein: CASSHRTGGDEQYF
V gene: TRBV4-1
J gene: TRBJ2-7
clone size: .
D gene: TRBD1